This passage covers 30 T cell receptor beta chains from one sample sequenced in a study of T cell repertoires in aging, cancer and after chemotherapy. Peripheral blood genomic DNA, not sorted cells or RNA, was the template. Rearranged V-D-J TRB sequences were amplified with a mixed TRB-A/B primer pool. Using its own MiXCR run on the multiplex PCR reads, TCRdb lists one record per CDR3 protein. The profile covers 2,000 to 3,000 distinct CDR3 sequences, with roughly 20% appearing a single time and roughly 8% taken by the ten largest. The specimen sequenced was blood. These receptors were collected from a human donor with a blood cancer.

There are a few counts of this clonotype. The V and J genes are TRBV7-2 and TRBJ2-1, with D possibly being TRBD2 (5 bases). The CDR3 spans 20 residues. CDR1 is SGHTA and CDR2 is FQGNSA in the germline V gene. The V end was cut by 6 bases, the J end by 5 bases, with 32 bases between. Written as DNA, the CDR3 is TGTGCCAGCAGTCTAGAAGAATCCGGGATCTTTAGTCTATCACACAATGAGCAGTTCTTC. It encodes CASSLEESGIFSLSHNEQFF.

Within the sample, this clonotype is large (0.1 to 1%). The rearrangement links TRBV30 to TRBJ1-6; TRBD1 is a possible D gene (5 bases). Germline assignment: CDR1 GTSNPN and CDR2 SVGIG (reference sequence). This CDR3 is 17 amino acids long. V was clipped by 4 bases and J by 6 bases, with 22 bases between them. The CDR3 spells CAWITGTLGVSNSPLHF. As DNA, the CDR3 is TGTGCCTGGATAACTGGGACCTTGGGTGTAAGTAATTCACCCCTCCACTTT.

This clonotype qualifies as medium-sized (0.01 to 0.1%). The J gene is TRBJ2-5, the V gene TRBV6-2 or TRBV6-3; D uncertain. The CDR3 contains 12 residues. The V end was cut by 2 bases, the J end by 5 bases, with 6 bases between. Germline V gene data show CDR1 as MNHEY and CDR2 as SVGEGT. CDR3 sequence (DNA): TGTGCCAGCAGTTACGGTTGGGAGACCCAGTACTTC. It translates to CASSYGWETQYF.

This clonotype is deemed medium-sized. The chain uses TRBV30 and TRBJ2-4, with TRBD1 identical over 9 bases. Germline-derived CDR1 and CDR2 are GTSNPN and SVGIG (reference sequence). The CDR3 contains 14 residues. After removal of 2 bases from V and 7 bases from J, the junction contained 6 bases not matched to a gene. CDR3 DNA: TGTGCCTGGAGTCCGGGACAGGGCACGAACATTCAGTACTTC. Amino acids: CAWSPGQGTNIQYF. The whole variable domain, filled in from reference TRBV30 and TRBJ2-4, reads SQTIHQWPATLVQPVGSPLSLECTVEGTSNPNLYWYRQAAGRGLQLLFYSVGIGQISSEVPQNLSASRPQDRQFILSSKKLLLSDSGFYLCAWSPGQGTNIQYFGAGTRLSVL.

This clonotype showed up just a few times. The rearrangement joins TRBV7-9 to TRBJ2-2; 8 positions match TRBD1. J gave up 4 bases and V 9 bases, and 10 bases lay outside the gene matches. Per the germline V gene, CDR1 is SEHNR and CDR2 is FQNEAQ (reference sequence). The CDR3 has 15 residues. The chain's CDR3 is CASRQGPFSTGELFF. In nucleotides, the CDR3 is TGTGCCAGTAGACAGGGGCCTTTCTCCACCGGGGAGCTGTTTTTT.

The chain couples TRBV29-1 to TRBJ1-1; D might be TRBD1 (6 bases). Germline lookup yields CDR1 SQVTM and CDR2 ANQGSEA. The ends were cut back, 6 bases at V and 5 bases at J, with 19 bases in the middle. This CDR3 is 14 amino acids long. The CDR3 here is CSVDPHQGRTEAFF. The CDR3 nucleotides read TGCAGCGTCGATCCTCACCAGGGGCGGACTGAAGCTTTCTTT.

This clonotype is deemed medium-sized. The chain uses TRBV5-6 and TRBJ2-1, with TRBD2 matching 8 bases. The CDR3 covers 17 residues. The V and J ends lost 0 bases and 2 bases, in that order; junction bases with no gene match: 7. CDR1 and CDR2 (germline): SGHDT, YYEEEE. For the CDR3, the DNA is TGTGCCAGCAGCTTGGAGGCGTACGGGAGGGCCTACAATGAGCAGTTCTTC. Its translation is CASSLEAYGRAYNEQFF.

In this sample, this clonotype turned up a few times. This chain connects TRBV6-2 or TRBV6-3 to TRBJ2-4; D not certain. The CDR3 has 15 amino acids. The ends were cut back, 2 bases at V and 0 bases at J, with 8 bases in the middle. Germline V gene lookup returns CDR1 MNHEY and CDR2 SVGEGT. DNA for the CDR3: TGTGCCAGCAGTTACGGGGAAATAGCCAAAAACATTCAGTACTTC. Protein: CASSYGEIAKNIQYF.

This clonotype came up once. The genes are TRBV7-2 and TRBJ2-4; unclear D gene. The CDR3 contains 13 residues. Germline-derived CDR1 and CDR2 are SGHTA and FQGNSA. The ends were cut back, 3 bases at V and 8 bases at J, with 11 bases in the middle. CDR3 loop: CASSLSRVHIQYF. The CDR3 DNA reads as TGTGCCAGCAGCTTGTCTCGGGTACACATTCAGTACTTC.

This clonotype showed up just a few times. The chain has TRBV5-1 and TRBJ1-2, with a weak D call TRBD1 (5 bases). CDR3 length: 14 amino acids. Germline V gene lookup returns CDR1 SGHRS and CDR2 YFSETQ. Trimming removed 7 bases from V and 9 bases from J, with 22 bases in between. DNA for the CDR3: TGCGCCAGCGCCGAGGCGGGGGGTCGGTATAGCTACACCTTC. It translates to CASAEAGGRYSYTF.

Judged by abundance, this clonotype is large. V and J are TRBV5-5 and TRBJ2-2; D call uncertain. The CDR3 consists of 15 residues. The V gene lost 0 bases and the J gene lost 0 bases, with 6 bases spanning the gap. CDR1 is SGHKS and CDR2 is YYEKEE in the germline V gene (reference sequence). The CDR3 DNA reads TGTGCCAGCAGCTTGGGAGCTACGAACACCGGGGAGCTGTTTTTT. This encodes CASSLGATNTGELFF.

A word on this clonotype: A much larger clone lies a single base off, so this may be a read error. The chain's CDR3 is CARTGLPTVFRPQHF. CDR3 nucleotide sequence: TGTGCCAGGACGGGACTCCCGACGGTATTTCGGCCCCAGCATTTT. The chain recombines TRBV5-6 with TRBJ1-5, with D possibly being TRBD1 (5 bases). The CDR3 spans 15 residues. Germline values: CDR1 SGHDT, CDR2 YYEEEE. The V and J ends lost 8 bases and 9 bases respectively, with 24 bases between them.

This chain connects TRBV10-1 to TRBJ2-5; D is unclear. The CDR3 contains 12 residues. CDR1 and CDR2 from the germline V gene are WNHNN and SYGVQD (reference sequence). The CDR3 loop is CARPDYQETQYF. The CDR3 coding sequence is TGCGCAAGGCCCGACTACCAAGAGACCCAGTACTTC.

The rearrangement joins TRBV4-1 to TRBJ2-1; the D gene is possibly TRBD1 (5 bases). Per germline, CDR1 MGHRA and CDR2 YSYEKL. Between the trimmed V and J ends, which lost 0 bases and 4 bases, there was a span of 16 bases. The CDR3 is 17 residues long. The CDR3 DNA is TGCGCCAGCAGCCAAGATTTAAATTGGGGCTTATACAATGAGCAGTTCTTC. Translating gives CASSQDLNWGLYNEQFF.

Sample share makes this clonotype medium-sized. The DNA of the CDR3 is TGTGCCAGCAGCCTTCCAACTAATGAAAAACTGTTTTTT. Translating it yields CASSLPTNEKLFF. The chain has TRBV5-6 and TRBJ1-4, with D unclear. This CDR3 contains 13 residues. The V end was cut by 4 bases, the J end by 0 bases, with 4 bases between. Germline assignment: CDR1 SGHDT and CDR2 YYEEEE.

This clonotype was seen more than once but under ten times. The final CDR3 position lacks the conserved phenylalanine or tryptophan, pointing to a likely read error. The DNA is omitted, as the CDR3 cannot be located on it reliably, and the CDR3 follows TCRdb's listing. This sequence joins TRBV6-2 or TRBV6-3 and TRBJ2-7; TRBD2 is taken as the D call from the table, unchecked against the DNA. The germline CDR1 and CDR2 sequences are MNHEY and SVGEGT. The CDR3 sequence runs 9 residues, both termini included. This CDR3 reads CASSPRLAG.

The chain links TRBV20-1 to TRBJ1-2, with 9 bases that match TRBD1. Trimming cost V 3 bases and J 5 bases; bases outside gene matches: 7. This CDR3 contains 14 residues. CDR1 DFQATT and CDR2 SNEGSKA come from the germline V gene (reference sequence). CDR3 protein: CSASRTGELYGYTF. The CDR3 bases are TGCAGTGCTAGCCGGACAGGGGAGCTTTATGGCTACACCTTC.

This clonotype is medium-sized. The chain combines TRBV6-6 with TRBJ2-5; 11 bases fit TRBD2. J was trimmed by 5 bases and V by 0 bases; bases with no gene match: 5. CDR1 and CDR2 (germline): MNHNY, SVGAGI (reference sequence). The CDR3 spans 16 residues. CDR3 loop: CASSYSTSGSGETQYF. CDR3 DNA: TGTGCCAGCAGTTACTCCACTAGCGGGAGTGGGGAGACCCAGTACTTC.

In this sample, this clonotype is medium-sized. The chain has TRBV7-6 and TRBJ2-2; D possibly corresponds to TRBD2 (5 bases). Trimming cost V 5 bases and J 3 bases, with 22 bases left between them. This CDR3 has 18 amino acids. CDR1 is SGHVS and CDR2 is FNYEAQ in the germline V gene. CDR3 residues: CASSPQLGAVVYTGELFF. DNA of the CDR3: TGTGCCAGCAGCCCCCAATTGGGAGCGGTTGTGTACACCGGGGAGCTGTTTTTT.

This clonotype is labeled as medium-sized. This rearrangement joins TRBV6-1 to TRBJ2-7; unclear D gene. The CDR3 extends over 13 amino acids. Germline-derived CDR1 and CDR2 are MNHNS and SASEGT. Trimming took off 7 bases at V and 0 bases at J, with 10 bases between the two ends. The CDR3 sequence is CASTHTSSYEQYF. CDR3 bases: TGTGCCAGCACACATACGAGCTCCTACGAGCAGTACTTC.

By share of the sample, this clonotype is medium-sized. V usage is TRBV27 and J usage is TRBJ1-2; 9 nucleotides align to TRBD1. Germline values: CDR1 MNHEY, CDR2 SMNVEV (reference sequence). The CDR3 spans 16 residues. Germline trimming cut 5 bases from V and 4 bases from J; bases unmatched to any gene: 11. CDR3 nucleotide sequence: TGTGCCAGCAGTCCAAGGGACAGGGAATCTCCCTATGGCTACACCTTC. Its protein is CASSPRDRESPYGYTF.

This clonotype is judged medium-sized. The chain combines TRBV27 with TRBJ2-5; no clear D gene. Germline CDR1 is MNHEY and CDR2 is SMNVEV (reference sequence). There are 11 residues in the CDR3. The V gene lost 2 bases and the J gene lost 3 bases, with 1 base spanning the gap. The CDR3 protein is CASSLKETQYF. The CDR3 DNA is TGTGCCAGCAGTTTAAAAGAGACCCAGTACTTC.

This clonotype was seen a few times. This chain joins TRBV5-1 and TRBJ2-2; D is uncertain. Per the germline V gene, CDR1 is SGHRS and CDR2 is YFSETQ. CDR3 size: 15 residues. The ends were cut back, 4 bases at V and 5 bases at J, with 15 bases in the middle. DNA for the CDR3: TGCGCCAGCAGCCTGGGAAATATTAGGACCGGGGAGCTGTTTTTT. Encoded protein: CASSLGNIRTGELFF.

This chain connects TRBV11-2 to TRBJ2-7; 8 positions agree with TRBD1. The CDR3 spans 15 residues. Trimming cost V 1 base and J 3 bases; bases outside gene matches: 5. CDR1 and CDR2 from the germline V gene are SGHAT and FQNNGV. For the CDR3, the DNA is TGTGCCAGCAGCTTAGGACGGACAGGGAGCTACGAGCAGTACTTC. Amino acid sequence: CASSLGRTGSYEQYF.

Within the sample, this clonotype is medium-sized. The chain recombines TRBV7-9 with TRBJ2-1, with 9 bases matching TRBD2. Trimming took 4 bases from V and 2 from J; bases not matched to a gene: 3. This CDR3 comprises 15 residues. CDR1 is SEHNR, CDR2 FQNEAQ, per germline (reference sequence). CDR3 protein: CASSSSGTTYNEQFF. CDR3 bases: TGTGCCAGCAGCTCTAGCGGGACCACCTACAATGAGCAGTTCTTC.

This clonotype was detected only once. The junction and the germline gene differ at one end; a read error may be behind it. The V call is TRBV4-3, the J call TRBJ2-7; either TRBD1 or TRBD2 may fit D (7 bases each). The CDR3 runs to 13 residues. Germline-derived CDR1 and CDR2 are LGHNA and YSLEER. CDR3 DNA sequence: TGTGCCAGCAGCCAAGATCAGGGGGGGGAGCAGTACTTC. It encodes CASSQDQGGEQYF.

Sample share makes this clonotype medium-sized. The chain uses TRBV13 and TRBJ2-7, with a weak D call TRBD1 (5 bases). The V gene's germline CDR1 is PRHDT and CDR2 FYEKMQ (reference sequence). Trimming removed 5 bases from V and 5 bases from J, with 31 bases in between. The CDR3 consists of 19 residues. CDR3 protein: CASSPGIITSGALGHEQYF. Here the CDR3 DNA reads TGTGCCAGCAGCCCAGGTATTATTACCAGTGGGGCTTTGGGGCACGAGCAGTACTTC.

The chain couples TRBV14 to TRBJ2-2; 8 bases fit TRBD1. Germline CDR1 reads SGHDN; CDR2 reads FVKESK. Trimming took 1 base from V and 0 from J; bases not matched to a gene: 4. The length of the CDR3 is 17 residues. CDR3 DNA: TGTGCCAGCAGCCAAGGCTGGGACAGGCCGAACACCGGGGAGCTGTTTTTT. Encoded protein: CASSQGWDRPNTGELFF.

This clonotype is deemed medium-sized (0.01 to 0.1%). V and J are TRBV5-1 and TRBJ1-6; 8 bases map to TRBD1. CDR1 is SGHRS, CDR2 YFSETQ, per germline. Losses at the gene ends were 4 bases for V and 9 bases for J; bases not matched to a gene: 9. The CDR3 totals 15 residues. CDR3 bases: TGCGCCAGCAGCCCACGGCGGGACAGGAGTTCACCCCTCCACTTT. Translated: CASSPRRDRSSPLHF.

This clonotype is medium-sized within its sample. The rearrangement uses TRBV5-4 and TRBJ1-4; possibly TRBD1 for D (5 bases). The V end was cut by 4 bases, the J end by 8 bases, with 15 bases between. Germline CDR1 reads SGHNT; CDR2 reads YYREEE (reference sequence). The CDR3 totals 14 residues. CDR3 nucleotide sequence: TGTGCCAGCAGCATGGCGCAGGGTCCCGAAAAACTGTTTTTT. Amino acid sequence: CASSMAQGPEKLFF.